This T cell receptor (beta chain) was obtained from a study of graft-versus-host responses after intestinal transplantation. Across the study: Multivisceral, liver-intestinal, or isolated intestinal transplants were given to recipients. Induction with anti-thymocyte globulin, then tacrolimus and steroids for roughly 3 years, was given to all recipients.

Comments on this clone: What it binds is not known.

Whole-study findings and limits: An association linked early post-transplant HvG declines with peak circulating GvH clone levels.

CDR1 is SGHDN, CDR2 FVKESK, per germline. The CDR3 runs 16 residues. V lost 0 bases to trimming and J lost 4 bases, with 10 bases between them. Assay used: immunoSEQ multiplex PCR; TCRdb lists only in-frame clones, some missing. The data show roughly 34,000 clones, with roughly 94% seen just once and 0.2% to 0.25% held by the top ten. The TCR originated in a human donor who was the organ donor for an intestinal transplant. V gene TRBV14 combines with J gene TRBJ1-6; no clear D. The sequenced sample was unstimulated CD4+ T cells sorted from spleen or lymph node cells, obtained before transplant. CDR3 in DNA: TGTGCCAGCAGCCAAGAAGGAAGGCTATATAATTCACCCCTCCACTTT. This codes for CASSQEGRLYNSPLHF.